Below are 8 T cell receptor beta chains sequenced from a single sample in a study of patients and donors after allogeneic stem cell transplantation. From the RT-PCR reads, TCRdb called clonotypes with MiXCR, one entry per CDR3 protein. The sample includes some 200,000 distinct CDR3 sequences, around two fifths of them seen just once. The sequencing input was blood, either unsorted or a sorted T cell fraction (not recorded which). Receptors were obtained from a human donor who was either an allogeneic HSCT recipient or a stem cell or donor lymphocyte infusion donor (not recorded which). It is not recorded whose cells these are; they may come from a transplant donor.

The rearrangement joins TRBV4-3 to TRBJ2-7; perhaps TRBD2 as D (5 bases). The V gene lost 0 bases and the J gene lost 4 bases, with 16 bases spanning the gap. The CDR3 is made up of 16 amino acids. CDR1 and CDR2 from the germline V gene are LGHNA and YSLEER. The CDR3 protein is CASSQEPGIGYYEQYF. The CDR3 bases are TGCGCCAGCAGCCAAGAGCCCGGGATAGGGTATTACGAGCAGTACTTC.

V and J are TRBV6-6 and TRBJ1-1; the D is unclear. The CDR3 totals 12 residues. The V end was cut by 9 bases, the J end by 6 bases, with 14 bases between. Germline CDR1 is MNHNY and CDR2 is SVGAGI (reference sequence). The CDR3 region is CASKDTTPEAFF. CDR3 nucleotide sequence: TGTGCCAGTAAAGACACCACCCCTGAAGCTTTCTTT.

The CDR3 DNA follows: TGTGCCACAAACAGGGGGGAGATGAACACTGAAGCTTTCTTT. Translated: CATNRGEMNTEAFF. This chain uses TRBV12-3 or TRBV12-4 with TRBJ1-1; 8 bases align to TRBD1. The CDR3 is made up of 14 amino acids. Losses at the gene ends were 10 bases for V and 0 bases for J; bases not matched to a gene: 7.

The chain links TRBV6-2 or TRBV6-3 to TRBJ1-5; 9 positions agree with TRBD1. V shed 2 bases and J 3 bases; nucleotides not matched to a gene: 2. The CDR3 runs to 15 residues. Looked up from germline, CDR1 is MNHEY and CDR2 is SVGEGT. DNA of the CDR3: TGTGCCAGCAGTTACCGGGACAGGGTCAATCAGCCCCAGCATTTT. Its protein product is CASSYRDRVNQPQHF.

The chain employs TRBV15 and TRBJ1-4; no clear D. The V gene's germline CDR1 is LNHNV and CDR2 YYDKDF (reference sequence). The CDR3 contains 13 residues. Deletions cut 3 bases from V and 5 bases from J, with 7 bases between. The CDR3 loop reads CATSRSRNEKLFF. The CDR3 DNA follows: TGTGCCACCAGCAGGTCGAGGAATGAAAAACTGTTTTTT.

This clonotype showed up just a few times. The rearrangement links TRBV24-1 to TRBJ1-2, with 9 bases identical to TRBD1. The CDR3 has 14 residues. Germline lookup yields CDR1 KGHDR and CDR2 SFDVKD. V lost 10 bases, J lost 4 bases, and 9 bases stayed unmatched. The CDR3 region is CATAPSDRGYGYTF. The CDR3 coding sequence is TGTGCCACGGCGCCCTCGGACAGGGGCTATGGCTACACCTTC.

The chain combines TRBV7-3 with TRBJ2-3; TRBD2 matches 13 bases. This CDR3 is built from 14 residues. The germline gives CDR1 SGHTA, CDR2 FQGTGA. The V segment lost 10 bases and the J segment 6 bases; nucleotides outside the gene matches: 7. The CDR3 coding sequence is TGTGCCACCAGACTAGCGGGAGGAGTGGATACGCAGTATTTT. This sequence encodes CATRLAGGVDTQYF.

Only a few counts were recorded for this clonotype. The genes are TRBV6-6 and TRBJ2-3; D perhaps matches TRBD2 (6 bases). The CDR3 loop spans 12 amino acids. CDR1 and CDR2 (germline): MNHNY, SVGAGI (reference sequence). Trimming stripped 8 bases from V and 5 bases from J, with 11 bases between. DNA of the CDR3: TGTGCCAGCTGGGGCGGGGAAGATACGCAGTATTTT. It is translated as CASWGGEDTQYF.